A single sample gave rise to the 8 T cell receptor beta chains below, sequenced in a study of T-cell reconstitution after alpha-beta-depleted transplantation in children. Unique molecular identifiers were used in preparing the TCRbeta library. TCRdb used MiXCR to reprocess the PCR reads, holding one entry per CDR3 protein. The table includes some 550,000 distinct CDR3 sequences, around 23% detected once. Sequences were derived from PBMCs, mostly from graft donor cells, sampled 360 days after TCRalphabeta/CD19-depleted stem cell transplant. Receptors were obtained from a boy under two years old who had a stem cell transplant for acute myeloid leukemia, so the T cells may come from the graft donor.

This clonotype was seen more than once but under ten times. This chain links TRBV7-3 with TRBJ2-1; 7 bases map to TRBD2. CDR1 and CDR2 (germline): SGHTA, FQGTGA. This CDR3 comprises 15 residues. V trimming: 5 bases; J trimming: 0 bases; junction bases outside the gene matches: 4. CDR3 DNA sequence: TGTGCCAGCAGCAAGGGACTACCCTCCTACAATGAGCAGTTCTTC. Amino acid sequence: CASSKGLPSYNEQFF.

Many counts were recorded for this clonotype. The chain is built from TRBV28 and TRBJ1-1; D remains unclear. The CDR3 is 11 amino acids. The germline V gene encodes CDR1 MDHEN and CDR2 SYDVKM. The V end lost 7 bases, the J end lost 12 bases, and 15 bases lay between the germline ends. As DNA, the CDR3 is TGTGCCAGCATTTCACATACAGAGACTTTCTTT. Amino acid sequence: CASISHTETFF.

The chain joins TRBV7-2 to TRBJ2-3; D may be TRBD1 or TRBD2 (5 bases each). V dropped 3 bases and J dropped 6 bases, with 16 bases sitting between them. The CDR3 has 15 amino acids. Germline-derived CDR1 and CDR2 are SGHTA and FQGNSA. In nucleotides, the CDR3 is TGTGCCAGCAGCTTCGGGACCGACCTCGGGGATACGCAGTATTTT. Its protein is CASSFGTDLGDTQYF.

This chain uses TRBV20-1 with TRBJ2-3; a possible D gene is TRBD2 (6 bases). Trimming pared 5 bases from V and 1 base from J, leaving 16 bases between. This CDR3 region has 15 residues. Germline lookup yields CDR1 DFQATT and CDR2 SNEGSKA (reference sequence). CDR3 amino acids: CSAGRLVRRTDTQYF. The CDR3 nucleotides read TGCAGTGCTGGGAGGTTAGTGCGGCGCACAGATACGCAGTATTTT.

The rearrangement links TRBV7-9 to TRBJ2-5, with no clear D. The CDR3 loop spans 11 amino acids. Germline V gene lookup returns CDR1 SEHNR and CDR2 FQNEAQ (reference sequence). Trimming removed 10 bases from V and 5 bases from J, with 11 bases in between. In DNA, the CDR3 is TGTGCCACTCATAGCCTGGAGACCCAGTACTTC. Translating it yields CATHSLETQYF.

This clonotype was seen repeatedly, ten times or more. The chain couples TRBV24-1 to TRBJ2-7; D unclear. CDR3 length: 11 amino acids. Germline V gene lookup returns CDR1 KGHDR and CDR2 SFDVKD. The V and J ends lost 1 base and 10 bases respectively, with 7 bases between them. The CDR3 region has the DNA TGTGCCACCAGTGATTTCTGGGGACAGTACTTC. Translating gives CATSDFWGQYF.

This clonotype was seen at least ten times. In DNA, the CDR3 is TGCAGTGCTAGCGTTCCTGTTAAGAATGAGCAGTTCTTC. It codes for CSASVPVKNEQFF. The chain joins TRBV20-1 to TRBJ2-1; D remains ambiguous. Germline V lookup: CDR1 DFQATT, CDR2 SNEGSKA (reference sequence). Trimming stripped 3 bases from V and 7 bases from J, with 13 bases between. This CDR3 is built from 13 residues.

The chain carries TRBV5-1 and TRBJ2-7; 7 nucleotides agree with TRBD1. CDR1 and CDR2 (germline): SGHRS, YFSETQ. V gave up 4 bases and J gave up 6 bases; unmatched junction bases: 16. This CDR3 region has 16 residues. The chain's CDR3 is CASSTSLTGQHSEQYF. The CDR3 DNA sequence: TGCGCCAGCAGCACGTCCTTGACAGGGCAACATAGCGAGCAGTACTTC.